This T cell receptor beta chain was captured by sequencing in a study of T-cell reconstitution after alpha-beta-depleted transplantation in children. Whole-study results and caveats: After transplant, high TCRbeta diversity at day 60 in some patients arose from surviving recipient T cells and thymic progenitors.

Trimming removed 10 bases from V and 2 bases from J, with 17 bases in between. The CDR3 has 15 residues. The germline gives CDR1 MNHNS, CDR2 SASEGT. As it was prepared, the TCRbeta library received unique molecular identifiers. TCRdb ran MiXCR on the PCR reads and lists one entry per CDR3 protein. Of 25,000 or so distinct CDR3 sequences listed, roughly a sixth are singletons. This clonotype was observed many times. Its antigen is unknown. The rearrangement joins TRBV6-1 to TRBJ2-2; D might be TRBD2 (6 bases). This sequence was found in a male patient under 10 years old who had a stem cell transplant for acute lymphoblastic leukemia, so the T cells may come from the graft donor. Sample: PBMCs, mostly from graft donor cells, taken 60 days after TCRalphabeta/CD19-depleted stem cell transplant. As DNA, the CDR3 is TGTGCCACCAGACCGACGCGGGGAAACACCGGGGAGCTGTTTTTT. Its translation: CATRPTRGNTGELFF.